The clone carrying this T cell receptor beta chain occurred a few times. Assay used: immunoSEQ multiplex PCR; TCRdb lists only in-frame clones, some missing. Of hundreds of thousands of clones listed, 89% are singletons. Per the germline V gene, CDR1 is GTSNPN and CDR2 is SVGIG (reference sequence). With V trimmed by 3 bases and J by 5 bases, 7 bases remained unmatched. The CDR3 spans 14 residues. The data derive from a study of blood T cell repertoires in COVID-19. The chain carries TRBV30 and TRBJ1-2; 9 bases fit TRBD1. The TCR comes from a man between 60 and 75 years old who had recovered from COVID-19. Sequenced: PBMCs or T cells enriched from blood (not recorded which). The CDR3 region is CAWRTVQGAYGYTF. CDR3 nucleotides: TGTGCCTGGAGGACGGTACAGGGGGCTTATGGCTACACCTTC.